Shown below are 19 T cell receptor beta chains from a single sample sequenced in a study of response to subunit inactivated influenza vaccine. Each CDR3 protein is one row after TCRdb ran MiXCR on the RT-PCR reads. The table lists about 570,000 distinct CDR3 sequences, around 11% of them singletons. These data also featured in a second study, about T cells expressing NK-cell markers. That paper notes: It was by 5'RACE template switching with UMIs that TCR beta cDNA was made.

Sequences were derived from PBMCs from blood, sampled on the day of vaccination. These receptors were obtained from a man aged 45-65 years who received an inactivated influenza vaccine.

This clonotype was recorded only once. The chain is built from TRBV20-1 and TRBJ2-7; D possibly uses TRBD1 or TRBD2 (6 bases each). The CDR3 consists of 15 residues. Trimming removed 5 bases from V and 4 bases from J, with 21 bases in between. Per the germline V gene, CDR1 is DFQATT and CDR2 is SNEGSKA (reference sequence). For the CDR3, the DNA is TGCAGTGCTTCACCCCTGGGACACGGACTATACGAGCAGTACTTC. Residues: CSASPLGHGLYEQYF.

The J gene is TRBJ1-1, the V gene TRBV7-2; 7 bases are a match to TRBD1. CDR1 and CDR2 from the germline V gene are SGHTA and FQGNSA. V shed 5 bases and J 6 bases; nucleotides not matched to a gene: 6. The CDR3 covers 13 residues. CDR3 nucleotide sequence: TGTGCCAGCAGCCCAAAAGGGGGCGCTGAAGCTTTCTTT. Encoded protein: CASSPKGGAEAFF.

This clonotype came up a few times. The gene calls are TRBV29-1 and TRBJ2-1; the D gene could be TRBD1 or TRBD2 (5 bases each). The CDR3 has 13 residues. Germline CDR1 is SQVTM and CDR2 is ANQGSEA. V lost 7 bases and J 8 bases, leaving 18 bases between the germline ends. For the CDR3, the DNA is TGCAGCGGGGGGACGTCCAGGTACGATGAGCAGTTCTTC. Translating it yields CSGGTSRYDEQFF.

This clonotype was counted only a few times. This chain joins TRBV12-3 or TRBV12-4 and TRBJ2-3; D gene ambiguous. The CDR3 spans 13 residues. V was trimmed by 5 bases and J by 4 bases, leaving 10 bases between them. The CDR3 DNA reads TGTGCCAGCAGTCGTAGTGTGGCAGATACGCAGTATTTT. Residues: CASSRSVADTQYF.

V is TRBV27 and J is TRBJ2-5; 9 bases fit TRBD2. The trim removed 5 bases at V and 5 bases at J, leaving 9 bases unmatched. The length of the CDR3 is 15 residues. Germline V CDR1 and CDR2: MNHEY, SMNVEV (reference sequence). This CDR3 is CASSPGLAFGETQYF. In nucleotides, the CDR3 is TGTGCCAGCAGTCCCGGACTAGCGTTCGGGGAGACCCAGTACTTC.

There are a few counts of this clonotype. The chain couples TRBV29-1 to TRBJ2-1, with D perhaps being TRBD1 or TRBD2 (6 bases each). V was clipped by 5 bases and J by 5 bases, with 25 bases between them. This CDR3 region has 17 residues. Per germline, CDR1 SQVTM and CDR2 ANQGSEA. In nucleotides, the CDR3 is TGCAGCGTTAATCCGGTTTCGACCCCGGAGGGGGACAATGAGCAGTTCTTC. Translation: CSVNPVSTPEGDNEQFF.

V usage is TRBV25-1 and J usage is TRBJ2-7; 7 bases line up with TRBD1. The CDR3 has 15 amino acids. V was clipped by 8 bases and J by 2 bases; unmatched bases: 12. Germline V lookup: CDR1 MGHDK, CDR2 SYGVNS. CDR3 residues: CASPATGPQTYEQYF. CDR3 DNA: TGTGCCAGCCCGGCGACAGGGCCTCAGACCTACGAGCAGTACTTC.

This clonotype occurred a few times. This chain connects TRBV7-2 to TRBJ2-5; the D gene could be TRBD1 or TRBD2 (5 bases each). This CDR3 is built from 14 residues. Trimming stripped 3 bases from V and 0 bases from J, with 8 bases between. Germline loops: CDR1 SGHTA, CDR2 FQGNSA. Here the CDR3 DNA reads TGTGCCAGCAGCTTCCGGGGCCACCAAGAGACCCAGTACTTC. Translating gives CASSFRGHQETQYF.

This clonotype came up a few times. V usage is TRBV10-1 and J usage is TRBJ1-1; no reliable D call. CDR3 length: 14 residues. Germline V gene sequence: CDR1 WNHNN, CDR2 SYGVQD (reference sequence). Deletions cut 0 bases from V and 1 base from J, with 6 bases between. CDR3 sequence (DNA): TGCGCCAGCAGTGAGTCGAAGGCGAACACTGAAGCTTTCTTT. This encodes CASSESKANTEAFF.

This clonotype was counted only a few times. The V gene is TRBV20-1, the J gene TRBJ2-1; D gene unclear. The CDR3 sequence is 14 residues long. Trimming left V 3 bases short and J 1 base short, with 10 bases between. Germline CDR1 reads DFQATT; CDR2 reads SNEGSKA (reference sequence). The CDR3 coding sequence is TGCAGTGCTAGGTCGGGCCGGTCCTACAATGAGCAGTTCTTC. Amino acid sequence: CSARSGRSYNEQFF.

The rearrangement links TRBV12-3 or TRBV12-4 to TRBJ2-1; D is unclear. V lost 7 bases, J lost 4 bases, and 14 bases lay in between. The length of the CDR3 is 14 residues. The chain's CDR3 is CASTARRQYNEQFF. In nucleotides, the CDR3 is TGTGCCAGCACCGCCCGCAGGCAGTACAATGAGCAGTTCTTC.

The chain uses TRBV11-2 and TRBJ2-7, with D possibly called TRBD1 or TRBD2 (6 bases each). V dropped 3 bases and J dropped 3 bases, with 15 bases sitting between them. The germline V gene encodes CDR1 SGHAT and CDR2 FQNNGV. The CDR3 covers 15 residues. The CDR3 loop reads CASSLGPGANYEQYF. The CDR3 DNA reads TGTGCCAGCAGCTTGGGGCCGGGGGCCAACTACGAGCAGTACTTC. Full variable domain (rest looked up from reference TRBV11-2 and TRBJ2-7): EAGVAQSPRYKIIEKRQSVAFWCNPISGHATLYWYQQILGQGPKLLIQFQNNGVVDDSQLPKDRFSAERLKGVDSTLKIQPAKLEDSAVYLCASSLGPGANYEQYFGPGTRLTVT.

Ten or more counts support this clonotype. This rearrangement joins TRBV28 to TRBJ2-7, with 8 bases identical to TRBD1. Germline CDR1 reads MDHEN; CDR2 reads SYDVKM. CDR3 size: 14 residues. V was clipped by 3 bases and J by 3 bases; unmatched bases: 4. The CDR3 is CASSFGQGDYEQYF. CDR3 bases: TGTGCCAGCAGTTTCGGACAGGGTGACTACGAGCAGTACTTC.

This clonotype appeared a few times. The CDR3 DNA is TGCAGCGTGGGACAGGGGAAGGGGACCCAGTACTTC. It encodes CSVGQGKGTQYF. The rearrangement links TRBV29-1 to TRBJ2-5, with TRBD1 matching over 10 bases. Losses at the gene ends were 6 bases for V and 7 bases for J; bases not matched to a gene: 5. Germline V gives CDR1 SQVTM, CDR2 ANQGSEA. The CDR3 spans 12 residues.

This chain links TRBV29-1 with TRBJ2-1; 11 nucleotides match TRBD2. CDR3 length equals 19 residues. Germline V gives CDR1 SQVTM, CDR2 ANQGSEA. V lost 0 bases to trimming and J lost 0 bases; unmatched junction nucleotides: 10. Here the CDR3 reads CSVEDWRLAGFSSYNEQFF. DNA of the CDR3: TGCAGCGTTGAAGATTGGAGACTAGCGGGATTTAGCTCCTACAATGAGCAGTTCTTC.

This clonotype was seen many times. The chain links TRBV12-3 or TRBV12-4 to TRBJ2-1; D is unresolved. V was pared by 7 bases and J by 2 bases, with 12 bases between. CDR3 length equals 14 residues. The CDR3 spells CASTRHQTYNEQFF. CDR3 DNA: TGTGCCAGCACCCGACATCAAACCTACAATGAGCAGTTCTTC.

The V gene is TRBV28, the J gene TRBJ2-3; 9 positions match TRBD2. With 7 bases clipped from V and 2 bases from J, the junction kept 4 bases outside the gene matches. The CDR3 runs 14 residues. Per the germline V gene, CDR1 is MDHEN and CDR2 is SYDVKM. The CDR3 coding sequence is TGTGCCAGCACCCTAGCGGGGAACACAGATACGCAGTATTTT. Amino acid sequence: CASTLAGNTDTQYF. Variable domain in full (rest from reference TRBV28 and TRBJ2-3): DVKVTQSSRYLVKRTGEKVFLECVQDMDHENMFWYRQDPGLGLRLIYFSYDVKMKEKGDIPEGYSVSREKKERFSLILESASTNQTSMYLCASTLAGNTDTQYFGPGTRLTVL.

The chain carries TRBV7-9 and TRBJ2-7, with 8 bases identical to TRBD2. CDR1 and CDR2 from the germline V gene are SEHNR and FQNEAQ (reference sequence). The CDR3 has 15 residues. Losses at the gene ends were 5 bases for V and 7 bases for J; bases not matched to a gene: 13. In DNA, the CDR3 is TGTGCCAGCAGCAGAAGCGGGGGTAGCCTGAATGAGCAGTACTTC. It specifies CASSRSGGSLNEQYF.

DNA for the CDR3: TGTGCCAGCAGCTCAACTAGCGGGGGATGGGACGAGCAGTACTTC. The encoded protein is CASSSTSGGWDEQYF. The chain employs TRBV7-2 and TRBJ2-7, with TRBD2 identical over 11 bases. Losses at the gene ends were 4 bases for V and 5 bases for J; bases not matched to a gene: 7. CDR3 length: 15 amino acids. Germline V lookup: CDR1 SGHTA, CDR2 FQGNSA.